This T cell receptor beta chain was profiled in a study of blood T cell repertoires in COVID-19 (dated by TCRdb to about 2020). General notes on the study: The collaborator samples originated in the United States, Italy and Spain and spanned the acute and convalescent phases of COVID-19. The material from the prospective study consisted of cDNA or gDNA derived from T cells, B-cell-depleted T cells, or PBMCs. Subjects who had been exposed to COVID-19, were actively infected with it, or had recovered from it provided the deeply sampled blood TCRbeta repertoires that made up the dataset. The repertoires were released in a freely available public database meant as a resource for research on the immune response to SARS-CoV-2. The samples were drawn from the first 160 participants of the ongoing ImmuneRACE study and from 950 to 1,500 subjects provided by 6 global collaborators. Sample metadata almost always included a de-identified subject ID, COVID-19 status, age in years and sex. Where HLA class I and class II types were available, the types were taken from metadata supplied by the sample provider, not from assay-based typing. Beyond this particular receptor, the publication reports: The quantity of clinical and demographic metadata differed by source and by participant and was supplied without curation.

TCRbeta CDR3 regions were amplified from genomic DNA using the immunoSEQ Assay, a bias-controlled multiplex PCR. In the authors' own workflow: Within the assay, amplification of reference gene primers was used to estimate how many nucleated cells each sample contained. To quantify the absolute abundance of each unique TCRbeta CDR3 rearrangement, sequence reads were collapsed and filtered. For each sample, productive Simpson clonality was calculated by taking the square root of Simpson's diversity index across productive rearrangements. Drawn from immuneACCESS, this table holds only the in-frame rearrangements with V and J called that TCRdb kept. Clones are partly lost; checked studies trace under half to an unresolved V gene and leave the rest unexplained. The DNA was the basis for D and trimming; V, J and clone size are from that table. Within this sample are about 240,000 clones, with approximately 80% of them counted one time only. The ten largest clones add up to around 3.5% of the sample.

Whole blood was collected in K2EDTA tubes by collaborating institutions according to the institutions' own protocols. For TCRbeta analysis, collaborator samples were shipped as frozen whole blood, as isolated PBMCs, or as DNA extracted from either sample type. CDR1 and CDR2 are drawn from the germline V gene: SGDLS, YYNGEE. Trimming takes 3 bases off V and 4 bases off J; junction bases not matched to a gene: 6. The CDR3 sequence holds 17 residues, the cysteine and phenylalanine included. Solely the CDR3 DNA is kept, with 51 bases framed from the first base. With regard to this clone: Its antigen is not yet known. There are no base qualities to consult, and no much larger clone falls within one base.

The rearrangement combines TRBV9 with TRBJ2-1, with TRBD2 matching 14 junction bases. The sequence came from a woman aged 18-29 years with acute or convalescent COVID-19. Sequencing was done on a sample of peripheral blood. The sequenced DNA: TGTGCCAGCAGCGAACCGGGACTAGCGGGGGTTTACAATGAGCAGTTCTTC. This translates into CASSEPGLAGVYNEQFF.